This TCR beta chain was obtained from a study of Graves' ophthalmopathy and Graves' hyperthyroidism. The starting material, more than 8.5 ml of fresh peripheral blood, provided the PBMCs. Overall study findings and caveats: The study's model predicted ophthalmopathy progression at around 70% sensitivity and 72% to 85% specificity.

Trimming pared 6 bases from V and 1 base from J, leaving 12 bases between. The CDR3 totals 14 residues. Germline CDR1 ENHRY, CDR2 SYGVKD. This clonotype was picked up many times. Antigen: not known. TCR beta CDR3 amplification used RNA transcripts. The library came from an HTBI-primed first-round RT-PCR and a second-round multiplex PCR. MiXCR, run by TCRdb on the multiplex PCR reads, gives a single entry per CDR3 protein. The table lists about 740,000 distinct CDR3 sequences, roughly 40% of them singletons. The chain has TRBV10-3 and TRBJ1-1, with D perhaps matching TRBD1 (5 bases). The sample comprised peripheral blood. The clonotype was recovered from an adult man with Graves' ophthalmopathy. The CDR3 DNA reads as TGTGCCATCAGGGATGGACACAAGAACACTGAAGCTTTCTTT. This sequence encodes CAIRDGHKNTEAFF.